This T cell receptor beta chain was sequenced for a study of T cell repertoires in cytomegalovirus infection. Study as a whole: Peptides in the study included HLA-C-restricted and HLA-B-restricted CMV epitopes. Evidence of both CMV infection and a matching HLA type came from public TCR beta signatures.

This CDR3 spans 15 amino acids. Trimming pared 4 bases from V and 7 bases from J, leaving 17 bases between. Germline lookup yields CDR1 MGHRA and CDR2 YSYEKL. Comment on this clonotype: Its antigen is as yet unknown.

TCRdb reanalysed the reads using MiXCR and keeps one entry per CDR3 protein. The profile shows under 95,000 distinct CDR3 sequences, approximately 43% of them singletons. The rearrangement links TRBV4-1 to TRBJ1-5, with D possibly being TRBD1 (5 bases). This TCR was recovered from a human donor in good health (CMV status not recorded). Some clones in this sample may be carry-over from other donors' samples. The specimen was CD8+ T cells from cultured PBMCs, collected from culture after CMV antigen stimulation. CDR3 sequence: CASSPRGGWDQPQHF. CDR3 nucleotides: TGCGCCAGCAGCCCCCGAGGCGGGTGGGACCAGCCCCAGCATTTT.